These 31 T cell receptor beta chains share one sample of origin, sequenced in a study of T-cell memory formation after mild COVID-19. TCRdb processed the 5' RACE reads anew with MiXCR; each CDR3 protein has one entry. This sample yields approximately 300,000 distinct CDR3 sequences, of which more than 15% are seen a single time; 20% to 25% belongs to the top ten. Source material: PBMCs or a T cell subset sorted from them (not recorded which). The receptors were gathered from a man younger than 30 who had mild COVID-19 (a few samples of this study predate the infection). Cell type and time point are not known.

The sample holds many counts of this clonotype. The V gene is TRBV7-6, the J gene TRBJ2-5, with D unclear. CDR3 size: 14 residues. Germline CDR1 SGHVS, CDR2 FNYEAQ. V gave up 1 base and J gave up 1 base, with 7 bases separating them. DNA of the CDR3: TGTGCCAGCAGCTTAGTGGAAATCCAAGAGACCCAGTACTTC. Protein: CASSLVEIQETQYF. The full variable domain, completed using reference TRBV7-6 and TRBJ2-5, is GAGVSQSPRYKVTKRGQDVALRCDPISGHVSLYWYRQALGQGPEFLTYFNYEAQQDKSGLPNDRFSAERPEGSISTLTIQRTEQRDSAMYRCASSLVEIQETQYFGPGTRLLVL.

This rearrangement joins TRBV5-1 to TRBJ1-4; the D is unclear. Germline CDR1 SGHRS, CDR2 YFSETQ. Trimming removed 4 bases at V and 7 bases at J, with 17 bases between. CDR3 length: 15 amino acids. The CDR3 here is CASSGRGRESEKLFF. The CDR3 bases are TGCGCCAGCAGCGGTAGAGGGAGAGAGAGTGAAAAACTGTTTTTT.

The J gene is TRBJ2-1, the V gene TRBV7-9; a weak D match, TRBD2 (7 bases). V lost 3 bases, J lost 10 bases, and 16 bases lay in between. The germline CDR1 and CDR2 sequences are SEHNR and FQNEAQ (reference sequence). This CDR3 comprises 14 residues. CDR3 in amino acids: CASSLWGGLGEQFF. The CDR3 coding sequence is TGTGCCAGCAGCTTGTGGGGGGGCCTTGGCGAGCAGTTCTTC. The full variable domain, with the rest looked up from reference TRBV7-9 and TRBJ2-1, is DTGVSQNPRHKITKRGQNVTFRCDPISEHNRLYWYRQTLGQGPEFLTYFQNEAQLEKSRLLSDRFSAERPKGSFSTLEIQRTEQGDSAMYLCASSLWGGLGEQFFGPGTRLTVL.

The chain has TRBV7-9 and TRBJ1-3; the match to TRBD1 covers 8 bases. This CDR3 comprises 16 residues. The ends lost 0 bases at V and 0 bases at J; junction bases unmatched: 1. Germline V gene lookup returns CDR1 SEHNR and CDR2 FQNEAQ (reference sequence). The CDR3 reads CASSLAQGASGNTIYF. CDR3 DNA sequence: TGTGCCAGCAGCTTAGCGCAGGGGGCCTCTGGAAACACCATATATTTT. The whole variable domain, remainder taken from reference TRBV7-9 and TRBJ1-3, is DTGVSQNPRHKITKRGQNVTFRCDPISEHNRLYWYRQTLGQGPEFLTYFQNEAQLEKSRLLSDRFSAERPKGSFSTLEIQRTEQGDSAMYLCASSLAQGASGNTIYFGEGSWLTVV.

The J gene is TRBJ1-1, the V gene TRBV5-1, with a weak D call TRBD1 (6 bases). The CDR3 is made up of 14 amino acids. Between the trimmed V and J ends, which lost 3 bases and 4 bases, there was a span of 13 bases. CDR1 is SGHRS and CDR2 is YFSETQ in the germline V gene. CDR3 nucleotide sequence: TGCGCCAGCAGCTCAGGACAGACGAGCACTGAAGCTTTCTTT. Translation: CASSSGQTSTEAFF.

The rearrangement links TRBV7-3 to TRBJ1-6; 8 nucleotides agree with TRBD1. Germline-derived CDR1 and CDR2 are SGHTA and FQGTGA. The CDR3 consists of 13 residues. The ends lost 5 bases at V and 10 bases at J; junction bases unmatched: 4. The CDR3 reads CASSTGGNSPLHF. The CDR3, as DNA: TGTGCCAGCAGCACAGGGGGTAACTCACCCCTCCACTTT.

Only a few counts were recorded for this clonotype. V and J are TRBV5-1 and TRBJ2-1, with TRBD2 identical over 15 bases. Germline CDR1 and CDR2: SGHRS and YFSETQ. This CDR3 spans 16 amino acids. J gave up 7 bases and V 4 bases, and 6 bases lay outside the gene matches. The chain's CDR3 is CASSPGLAGGANEQFF. CDR3 nucleotide sequence: TGCGCCAGCAGCCCAGGACTAGCGGGAGGGGCGAATGAGCAGTTCTTC.

J is TRBJ2-3 and V is TRBV3-1; tentative D call: TRBD2 (5 bases). Trimming cost V 1 base and J 2 bases, with 13 bases left between them. The CDR3 consists of 16 residues. CDR1 is LGHDT, CDR2 YNNKEL, per germline (reference sequence). The CDR3 nucleotides are TGTGCCAGCAGCCAAGTCTCGGGGTTTTTCACAGATACGCAGTATTTT. Residues: CASSQVSGFFTDTQYF.

This chain links TRBV5-1 with TRBJ2-5; D may be TRBD2 (7 bases). There are 17 residues in the CDR3. From germline, CDR1 is SGHRS and CDR2 YFSETQ. The V end lost 0 bases, the J end lost 1 base, and 16 bases lay between the germline ends. This CDR3 reads CASSLGAGAGSQETQYF. CDR3 sequence (DNA): TGCGCCAGCAGCTTGGGCGCGGGGGCAGGGTCCCAAGAGACCCAGTACTTC. The full variable domain, rest sourced from reference TRBV5-1 and TRBJ2-5, is KAGVTQTPRYLIKTRGQQVTLSCSPISGHRSVSWYQQTPGQGLQFLFEYFSETQRNKGNFPGRFSGRQFSNSRSEMNVSTLELGDSALYLCASSLGAGAGSQETQYFGPGTRLLVL.

The V and J genes are TRBV29-1 and TRBJ1-2; perhaps TRBD1 as D (5 bases). The CDR3 is 11 residues long. V was trimmed by 6 bases and J by 8 bases, leaving 13 bases between them. CDR1 is SQVTM, CDR2 ANQGSEA, per germline. Here the CDR3 reads CSVGLGVGYTF. Here the CDR3 DNA reads TGCAGCGTGGGGCTTGGGGTCGGCTACACCTTC.

This clonotype was counted many times. The chain joins TRBV7-2 to TRBJ1-1, with D perhaps matching TRBD1 (6 bases). The CDR3 loop spans 15 amino acids. V was shortened by 6 bases and J by 0 bases, with 14 bases between the two germline ends. CDR1 and CDR2 (germline): SGHTA, FQGNSA. The CDR3 bases are TGTGCCAGCAGACCCCTGGACAGCATGAACACTGAAGCTTTCTTT. Protein sequence: CASRPLDSMNTEAFF.

The chain uses TRBV4-3 and TRBJ2-7; D ambiguous. CDR3 size: 14 residues. The germline V gene has CDR1 LGHNA and CDR2 YSLEER. V shed 0 bases and J shed 2 bases, with 8 bases lying between them. In DNA form, the CDR3 reads TGCGCCAGCAGCCAAGAGTCTGCTACCTACGAGCAGTACTTC. It yields the protein CASSQESATYEQYF.

A single count supports this clonotype. This may come from a read error, since a much larger clone is one base off. The chain recombines TRBV6-4 with TRBJ1-2; tentatively, D is TRBD1 (5 bases). Trimming took 4 bases from V and 1 from J, leaving 7 bases between them. Germline lookup yields CDR1 MRHNA and CDR2 SNTAGT. The CDR3 is 13 residues long. The CDR3 region is CASSVGHNYGYTF. CDR3 in DNA: TGTGCCAGCAGTGTGGGGCATAACTATGGCTACACCTTC.

This clonotype showed up many times. The chain combines TRBV7-8 with TRBJ1-6; D remains ambiguous. CDR3 length equals 16 residues. Germline lookup yields CDR1 SGHVS and CDR2 FQNEAQ. Trimming removed 4 bases from V and 13 bases from J, with 23 bases in between. The CDR3 is CASSSQNYRATGPLHF. CDR3 nucleotides: TGTGCCAGCAGCTCCCAAAATTACCGGGCAACGGGGCCCCTCCACTTT.

The chain links TRBV14 to TRBJ2-7, with D unclear. Trimming shortened V by 4 bases and J by 1 base, and 8 bases separated the two germline ends. From germline, CDR1 is SGHDN and CDR2 FVKESK. The CDR3 covers 13 residues. Written as DNA, the CDR3 is TGTGCCAGCAGCCCCACGATGTCCTACGAGCAGTACTTC. This gives the protein CASSPTMSYEQYF.

The J gene is TRBJ2-2, the V gene TRBV7-2; D unclear. The germline V and J ends were trimmed by 4 bases and 4 bases, with 7 bases remaining between them. CDR3 length equals 13 residues. Germline loops: CDR1 SGHTA, CDR2 FQGNSA. The CDR3 spells CASSSRTTGELFF. DNA for the CDR3: TGTGCCAGCAGCTCCCGTACCACCGGGGAGCTGTTTTTT.

This clonotype has just a few counts. V and J are TRBV29-1 and TRBJ2-1; 8 bases align to TRBD2. CDR1 and CDR2 from the germline V gene are SQVTM and ANQGSEA. The CDR3 covers 13 residues. J was trimmed by 5 bases and V by 7 bases; bases with no gene match: 7. CDR3 nucleotides: TGCAGCGGGCGACTAGCGCTTAACAATGAGCAGTTCTTC. Its protein is CSGRLALNNEQFF.

This chain joins TRBV12-3 or TRBV12-4 and TRBJ2-1; the match to TRBD1 covers 12 bases. This CDR3 comprises 14 residues. J was trimmed by 4 bases and V by 6 bases; bases with no gene match: 1. CDR3 nucleotide sequence: TGTGCCAGCAGGGGACAGGGGGCTTACAATGAGCAGTTCTTC. Its translation is CASRGQGAYNEQFF.

This chain uses TRBV20-1 with TRBJ1-4; D remains ambiguous. The germline CDR1 and CDR2 sequences are DFQATT and SNEGSKA (reference sequence). V lost 1 base to trimming and J lost 11 bases, with 11 bases between them. The CDR3 is 12 residues long. The CDR3 bases are TGCAGTGCTAGAGCCAGCGCTGATAAACTGTTTTTT. Translating gives CSARASADKLFF.

This chain uses TRBV7-8 with TRBJ1-1, with TRBD1 as a possible D gene (5 bases). This CDR3 comprises 16 residues. CDR1 and CDR2 (germline): SGHVS, FQNEAQ. Trimming cost V 5 bases and J 6 bases, with 22 bases left between them. The CDR3 sequence is CASSHPLGQGRPEAFF. CDR3 DNA sequence: TGTGCCAGCAGCCACCCCCTCGGGCAGGGAAGGCCTGAAGCTTTCTTT.

The genes are TRBV5-6 and TRBJ1-5; D is undetermined. CDR3 length: 14 amino acids. Trimming removed 0 bases at V and 3 bases at J, with 7 bases between. Looked up from germline, CDR1 is SGHDT and CDR2 is YYEEEE. CDR3 nucleotides: TGTGCCAGCAGCTTGGGACGGAACAATCAGCCCCAGCATTTT. Encoded protein: CASSLGRNNQPQHF.

This chain joins TRBV2 and TRBJ1-2; no clear D. Looked up from germline, CDR1 is SNHLY and CDR2 is FYNNEI. The CDR3 is made up of 13 amino acids. V lost 7 bases to trimming and J lost 4 bases, with 13 bases between them. The CDR3 nucleotides are TGTGCCAGCAAAATAACCAGAACCTATGGCTACACCTTC. Translation: CASKITRTYGYTF.

This clonotype appeared a few times. The chain couples TRBV5-1 to TRBJ1-1; tentative D call: TRBD1 (6 bases). V dropped 4 bases and J dropped 1 base, with 17 bases sitting between them. The CDR3 has 16 residues. Germline CDR1 SGHRS, CDR2 YFSETQ. The CDR3 spells CASSPGAQPPNTEAFF. CDR3 nucleotides: TGCGCCAGCAGCCCGGGGGCGCAGCCTCCGAACACTGAAGCTTTCTTT.

This clonotype was observed a handful of times. The chain's CDR3 is CASSQLGRAFF. The CDR3 nucleotides are TGTGCCAGCAGCCAACTAGGACGAGCTTTCTTT. V gene TRBV4-2 combines with J gene TRBJ1-1; D uncertain. CDR3 length: 11 amino acids. The germline V gene encodes CDR1 LGHNA and CDR2 YNFKEQ. The V and J ends lost 2 bases and 10 bases respectively, with 8 bases between them.

This clonotype was detected only a few times. The chain links TRBV18 to TRBJ2-3; 7 bases fit TRBD2. The trim removed 1 base at V and 3 bases at J, leaving 4 bases unmatched. The CDR3 is made up of 15 amino acids. Germline assignment: CDR1 KGHSH and CDR2 LQKENI. The CDR3 is CASSPRRGETDTQYF. CDR3 bases: TGTGCCAGCTCACCACGACGGGGGGAAACAGATACGCAGTATTTT.

A note on this clonotype: At one boundary the junction diverges from the germline segment, which might be a read error. This chain uses TRBV29-1 with TRBJ2-6; D is possibly TRBD1 (5 bases). Germline V gives CDR1 SQVTM, CDR2 ANQGSEA. CDR3 size: 14 residues. In DNA form, the CDR3 reads TGCAGCGATGAATGGGGCAATGGGGCCAACGTCCTGACTTTC. Translated, it gives CSDEWGNGANVLTF.

This clonotype was picked up a small number of times. V usage is TRBV7-9 and J usage is TRBJ1-1; 7 bases match TRBD1. Germline-derived CDR1 and CDR2 are SEHNR and FQNEAQ (reference sequence). V gave up 7 bases and J gave up 6 bases; unmatched junction bases: 8. The CDR3 sequence is 13 residues long. The CDR3 loop is CASIEGAGAEAFF. The CDR3 nucleotides are TGTGCCAGCATCGAGGGGGCCGGCGCTGAAGCTTTCTTT.

The sample holds a few counts of this clonotype. This chain joins TRBV15 and TRBJ1-2; D remains unclear. The CDR3 has 11 residues. The V end lost 1 base, the J end lost 7 bases, and 4 bases lay between the germline ends. Germline CDR1 reads LNHNV; CDR2 reads YYDKDF (reference sequence). The CDR3 spells CATSRGGGYTF. The CDR3 DNA is TGTGCCACCAGCAGAGGGGGTGGCTACACCTTC.

In this sample, this clonotype turned up many times. The chain links TRBV25-1 to TRBJ1-4; no clear D. This CDR3 is 14 amino acids long. V was shortened by 1 base and J by 8 bases, with 11 bases between the two germline ends. The germline CDR1 and CDR2 sequences are MGHDK and SYGVNS. CDR3: CASSESKGGEKLFF. CDR3 DNA: TGTGCCAGCAGTGAATCAAAGGGAGGGGAAAAACTGTTTTTT.

This clonotype was found a few times. This chain uses TRBV7-9 with TRBJ2-3; 11 bases fit TRBD2. The CDR3 length is 16 residues. Germline CDR1 is SEHNR and CDR2 is FQNEAQ (reference sequence). V trimming: 6 bases; J trimming: 1 base; junction bases outside the gene matches: 6. The CDR3 loop reads CASSPTSGEGTDTQYF. The CDR3 coding sequence is TGTGCCAGCAGTCCGACTAGCGGGGAAGGCACAGATACGCAGTATTTT.

This clonotype has just a few counts. The V and J genes are TRBV30 and TRBJ1-4, with D maybe TRBD1 (5 bases). The CDR3 sequence is 16 residues long. Trimming took off 7 bases at V and 1 base at J, with 19 bases between the two ends. Germline assignment: CDR1 GTSNPN and CDR2 SVGIG (reference sequence). Written as DNA, the CDR3 is TGTGCCTCCATCCCCCGGGGGACCATAACTAATGAAAAACTGTTTTTT. It yields the protein CASIPRGTITNEKLFF.